The entry below describes one TCR beta chain. Its cognate antigen is unknown. Indicated time point: recipient sample about 28 days before transplant, after cytoreduction. Recipients were bled about 28 days pretransplant and at posttransplant days 30, 100, 180. The data were taken from a study of T cell clonotyping in hematopoietic cell transplantation. Study-wide results and caveats: Few recipient clonotypes overlapped donors; over 95% were de novo at given depth. Recipient TCR diversity dropped after transplant; expanded clonotypes rose from day 30 to 180. Without cell sorting, CD4 versus CD8 contributions remain unresolved.

Libraries were prepared by immunoSEQ multiplex PCR; TCRdb keeps only in-frame clonotypes and omits some of them. The sample lists around 80,000 clones, around 96% occurring once. The germline gives CDR1 MNHNS, CDR2 SASEGT. This CDR3 has 15 residues. V lost 6 bases and J lost 6; bases outside the gene matches: 13. The rearrangement links TRBV6-1 to TRBJ2-7, with 8 nucleotides matching TRBD2. The material was peripheral blood mononuclear cells, obtained before stem cell transplant. The clonotype was recovered from a woman in her forties or fifties with acute myeloid leukemia. Some clones in this sample may be carry-over from other donors' samples. CDR3 region: CASREGGAGGLEQYF. CDR3 nucleotide sequence: TGTGCCAGCAGGGAGGGGGGGGCGGGAGGACTCGAGCAGTACTTC.